The next 22 T cell receptor beta chains were all read from a single sample in a study of CD8+CD57+ T cells in acquired aplastic anemia. Sequencing involved patients with CD8+CD57+ cell expansion previously shown by flow cytometry. Researchers used genomic DNA as the template to profile TCR beta VDJ and CDR3. TCRdb independently ran MiXCR on the reads; one entry per CDR3 protein. There are fewer than 300,000 distinct CDR3 sequences in the sample; approximately 80% occur only once, and roughly two fifths lies in the top ten. The sequencing input was sorted CD4+, CD8+, or CD8+CD57+ T cells (not recorded which) from PBMCs. The source is a human donor with aplastic anemia.

As concerns this clonotype: Because the CDR3 is missing its conserved closing phenylalanine or tryptophan, this is likely a read error. The chain links TRBV2 to TRBJ2-1; D is tentatively TRBD1 or TRBD2 (6 bases each). V was pared by 8 bases and J by 13 bases, with 30 bases between. The CDR3 has 16 residues. CDR1 is SNHLY, CDR2 FYNNEI, per germline. CDR3 in DNA: TGTGCCAGCGGCGAGGGGGGCACAGATACGCAGTATTATCAGTTCTGC. Its translation: CASGEGGTDTQYYQFC.

This clonotype was picked up one time. One end of the junction is discordant with germline, which a read error may explain. This sequence joins TRBV5-5 and TRBJ1-5, with D unresolved. The CDR3 has 16 residues. Germline CDR1 SGHKS, CDR2 YYEKEE (reference sequence). The CDR3 is CASSLGVWATNQPQHF. CDR3 bases: TGTGCCAGCAGCTTGGGAGTGTGGGCCACGAATCAGCCCCAACATTTT.

The rearrangement uses TRBV10-3 and TRBJ2-2; D not certain. The V end was cut by 3 bases, the J end by 4 bases, with 3 bases between. CDR3 length: 12 residues. The germline CDR1 and CDR2 sequences are ENHRY and SYGVKD. The CDR3 protein is CAISDGTGELFF. DNA of the CDR3: TGTGCCATCAGTGACGGCACCGGGGAGCTGTTTTTT.

This chain joins TRBV7-2 and TRBJ2-1; D might be TRBD2 (5 bases). CDR3 length: 16 residues. CDR1 is SGHTA and CDR2 is FQGNSA in the germline V gene. Trimming removed 4 bases at V and 8 bases at J, with 21 bases between. The chain's CDR3 is CASSSQGTGESYEQFF. CDR3 sequence (DNA): TGTGCCAGCAGCTCCCAAGGAACCGGGGAGAGCTATGAGCAGTTCTTC.

This chain links TRBV11-2 with TRBJ2-7; TRBD2 is a possible D gene (7 bases). Germline V gives CDR1 SGHAT, CDR2 FQNNGV. The ends were cut back, 8 bases at V and 3 bases at J, with 20 bases in the middle. There are 15 residues in the CDR3. This CDR3 reads CASLPGEAGNYEQYF. CDR3 DNA sequence: TGTGCCAGCCTTCCAGGGGAAGCGGGGAACTACGAGCAGTACTTC.

This clonotype has a handful of counts. The chain carries TRBV7-8 and TRBJ2-7; TRBD1 aligns across 7 bases. This CDR3 spans 18 amino acids. Germline V CDR1 and CDR2: SGHVS, FQNEAQ. The ends lost 3 bases at V and 1 base at J; junction bases unmatched: 15. CDR3 nucleotides: TGTGCCAGCAGCTTTCCTGGAGACGGGACAGCCCTTTCCTACGAGCAGTACGTC. Protein sequence: CASSFPGDGTALSYEQYV.

The rearrangement uses TRBV7-8 and TRBJ2-3; no clear D. V lost 3 bases to trimming and J lost 15 bases, with 25 bases between them. The germline V gene has CDR1 SGHVS and CDR2 FQNEAQ. The CDR3 is 15 residues long. This CDR3 is CASSFHPDGTALYYF. CDR3 nucleotides: TGTGCCAGCAGCTTTCATCCAGACGGTACAGCCCTTTACTATTTT.

The rearrangement links TRBV10-3 to TRBJ2-3; the match to TRBD1 covers 9 bases. Trimming removed 2 bases from V and 1 base from J; junction bases left unmatched: 1. CDR1 and CDR2 from the germline V gene are ENHRY and SYGVKD. The CDR3 spans 15 residues. In DNA, the CDR3 is TGTGCCATCAGTGAGCGGGACAGGGGCACAGATACGCAGTATTTT. Its protein is CAISERDRGTDTQYF.

With regard to this clonotype: At one end the junction does not follow the germline gene, possibly because of a read error. The chain combines TRBV9 with TRBJ2-3; D tentatively reads TRBD1 or TRBD2 (6 bases each). This CDR3 is built from 13 residues. CDR1 and CDR2 from the germline V gene are SGDLS and YYNGEE. As DNA, the CDR3 is TGTGCCAGCGGGGACGGGGGCAGACATGCGCAGAATTTT. This translates into CASGDGGRHAQNF.

This chain links TRBV11-3 with TRBJ2-5; TRBD1 is a possible D gene (6 bases). Germline V gene lookup returns CDR1 SGHNT and CDR2 YENEEA. The length of the CDR3 is 16 residues. The germline V and J ends were trimmed by 0 bases and 5 bases, with 16 bases remaining between them. CDR3 DNA sequence: TGTGCCAGCAGCTTAGATCTGACAGCAGGGGAGGAGACCCAGTACTTC. It specifies CASSLDLTAGEETQYF.

The V call is TRBV7-8, the J call TRBJ1-1; D unclear. From germline, CDR1 is SGHVS and CDR2 FQNEAQ. The V gene lost 3 bases and the J gene lost 1 base, with 6 bases spanning the gap. This CDR3 has 13 amino acids. The CDR3 bases are TGTGCCAGCAGCTTCCAATGGAACACTGAAGCTTTCTTT. Its translation is CASSFQWNTEAFF.

On this clonotype: The CDR3 ends on some other residue instead of the conserved phenylalanine or tryptophan, so this is likely a read error. The limits of the CDR3 on the DNA are not certain, so only TCRdb's listed CDR3 is given. This rearrangement joins TRBV7-9 to TRBJ1-2; the DNA was not used to check the table's D call, TRBD1. Termini included, the CDR3 measures 13 amino acids. Germline V lookup: CDR1 SEHNR, CDR2 FQNEAQ (reference sequence). The CDR3 loop is CASSFERSGGYNE.

This clonotype was detected once. Just one base apart from a much larger clone, this may be a read error. The chain is built from TRBV10-3 and TRBJ1-3; no reliable D call. This CDR3 spans 15 amino acids. Germline loops: CDR1 ENHRY, CDR2 SYGVKD. V lost 5 bases and J 0 bases, leaving 11 bases between the germline ends. CDR3 protein: CAISYAGSSGNTIYF. The CDR3 bases are TGTGCCATCAGTTACGCGGGGAGCTCTGGAAACACCATATATTTT.

The chain joins TRBV12-3 or TRBV12-4 to TRBJ2-7; D gene ambiguous. The CDR3 has 13 amino acids. The V gene lost 1 base and the J gene lost 3 bases, with 7 bases spanning the gap. The chain's CDR3 is CASSLEGSYEQYF. Written as DNA, the CDR3 is TGTGCCAGCAGTTTAGAGGGAAGCTACGAGCAGTACTTC.

CDR3 residues: CASSPTPGDHTDTQYF. Written as DNA, the CDR3 is TGTGCCAGCAGCCCGACCCCAGGGGATCACACAGATACGCAGTATTTT. The J gene is TRBJ2-3, the V gene TRBV7-2, with TRBD1 as a possible D gene (6 bases). V lost 5 bases, J lost 2 bases, and 17 bases lay in between. The germline V gene encodes CDR1 SGHTA and CDR2 FQGNSA. CDR3 size: 16 residues.

The gene calls are TRBV7-9 and TRBJ1-6; tentatively, D is TRBD1 (6 bases). The CDR3 covers 16 residues. Trimming removed 3 bases from V and 16 bases from J, with 25 bases in between. Per germline, CDR1 SEHNR and CDR2 FQNEAQ (reference sequence). The CDR3 nucleotides read TGTGCCAGCAGCTTGGTGCACGGGGGGCTTAATTCTGGACTCCACTTT. This gives the protein CASSLVHGGLNSGLHF. The variable domain in full, completed from reference TRBV7-9 and TRBJ1-6, reads DTGVSQNPRHKITKRGQNVTFRCDPISEHNRLYWYRQTLGQGPEFLTYFQNEAQLEKSRLLSDRFSAERPKGSFSTLEIQRTEQGDSAMYLCASSLVHGGLNSGLHFGNGTRLTVT.

Comment on this clonotype: One end of the junction is discordant with germline, which a read error may explain. The J gene is TRBJ1-6, the V gene TRBV7-6, with D unclear. Germline-derived CDR1 and CDR2 are SGHVS and FNYEAQ. CDR3 length equals 14 residues. CDR3 in DNA: TGTGCCAGCAGCTTGAGTGCCTATACTTCACCCCTGCACTTT. Translated, it gives CASSLSAYTSPLHF.

This chain uses TRBV5-1 with TRBJ1-3; 7 bases align to TRBD1. From germline, CDR1 is SGHRS and CDR2 YFSETQ. The CDR3 is 15 residues long. V lost 4 bases, J lost 3 bases, and 7 bases stayed unmatched. As DNA, the CDR3 is TGCGCCAGCAGCGCAACAGGGGATAGTGGAAACACCATATATTTT. It translates to CASSATGDSGNTIYF.

A word on this clonotype: The conserved phenylalanine or tryptophan normally closing the CDR3 is absent here, so this likely arose from a read error. This chain links TRBV10-1 with TRBJ1-6, with no clear D. The V end lost 2 bases, the J end lost 7 bases, and 6 bases lay between the germline ends. CDR1 WNHNN and CDR2 SYGVQD come from the germline V gene (reference sequence). The CDR3 is made up of 13 amino acids. The CDR3 is CASSELRNSPLHS. CDR3 sequence (DNA): TGCGCCAGCAGTGAGCTGCGAAATTCACCCCTCCACTCT.

As concerns this clonotype: The CDR3 ends on some other residue instead of the conserved phenylalanine or tryptophan, so this is likely a read error. The limits of the CDR3 on the DNA are not certain, so only TCRdb's listed CDR3 is given. The chain uses TRBV2 and TRBJ1-1; TRBD1, the table's D call, lacks a check against the DNA. Germline CDR1 and CDR2: SNHLY and FYNNEI. The CDR3 is 16 residues long, counting both termini. The CDR3 sequence is CASGGGGTDSQYFALG.

The rearrangement uses TRBV9 and TRBJ2-5, with D unresolved. The CDR3 extends over 15 amino acids. Per the germline V gene, CDR1 is SGDLS and CDR2 is YYNGEE. Trimming removed 4 bases from V and 7 bases from J, with 20 bases in between. The DNA for the CDR3 is TGTGCCAGCAGCAATGAGCAGTGGTCCCTAGTGACCCAGTACTTC. This translates into CASSNEQWSLVTQYF.

The table lists this clonotype with many counts. The chain combines TRBV4-2 with TRBJ2-3, with 10 bases that match TRBD2. The CDR3 sequence is 16 residues long. Trimming at V came to 4 bases and at J to 5 bases, leaving 9 bases not matched to a gene. Germline V gene data show CDR1 as LGHNA and CDR2 as YNFKEQ. CDR3 residues: CASSPRSGGGKDTQYF. CDR3 nucleotide sequence: TGTGCCAGCAGCCCCAGAAGCGGGGGGGGTAAAGATACGCAGTATTTT.